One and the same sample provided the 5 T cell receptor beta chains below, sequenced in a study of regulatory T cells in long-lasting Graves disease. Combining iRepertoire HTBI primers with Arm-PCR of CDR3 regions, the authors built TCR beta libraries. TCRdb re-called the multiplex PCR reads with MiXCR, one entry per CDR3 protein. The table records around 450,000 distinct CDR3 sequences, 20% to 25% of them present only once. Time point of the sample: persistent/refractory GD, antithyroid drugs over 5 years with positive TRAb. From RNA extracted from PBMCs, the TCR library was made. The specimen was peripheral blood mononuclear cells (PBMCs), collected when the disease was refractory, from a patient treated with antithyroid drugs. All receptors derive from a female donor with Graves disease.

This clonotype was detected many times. CDR3: CASSSYPNYGYTF. The DNA of the CDR3 is TGTGCCAGCAGTTCTTACCCTAACTATGGCTACACCTTC. The chain links TRBV12-3 or TRBV12-4 to TRBJ1-2, with D unclear. V shed 4 bases and J shed 0 bases, with 6 bases lying between them. The CDR3 sequence is 13 residues long.

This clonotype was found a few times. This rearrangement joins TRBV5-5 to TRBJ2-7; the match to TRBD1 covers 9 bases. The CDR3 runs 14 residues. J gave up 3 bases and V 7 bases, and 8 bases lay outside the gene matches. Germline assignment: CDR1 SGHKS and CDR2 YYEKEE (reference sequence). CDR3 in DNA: TGTGCCAGCCTACCCGGGACAGGGTTCTACGAGCAGTACTTC. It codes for CASLPGTGFYEQYF.

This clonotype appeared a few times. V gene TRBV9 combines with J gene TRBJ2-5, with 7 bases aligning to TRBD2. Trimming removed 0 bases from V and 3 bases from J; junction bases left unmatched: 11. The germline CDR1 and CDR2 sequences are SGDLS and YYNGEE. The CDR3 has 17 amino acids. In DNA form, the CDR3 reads TGTGCCAGCAGCGTAGGCTTCAAAGCGGGAAATAAAGAGACCCAGTACTTC. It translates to CASSVGFKAGNKETQYF.

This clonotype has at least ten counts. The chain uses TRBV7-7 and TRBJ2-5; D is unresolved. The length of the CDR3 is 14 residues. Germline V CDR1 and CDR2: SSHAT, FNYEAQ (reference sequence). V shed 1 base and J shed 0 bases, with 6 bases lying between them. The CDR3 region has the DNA TGTGCCAGCAGCTTAGACTACTACCAAGAGACCCAGTACTTC. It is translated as CASSLDYYQETQYF.

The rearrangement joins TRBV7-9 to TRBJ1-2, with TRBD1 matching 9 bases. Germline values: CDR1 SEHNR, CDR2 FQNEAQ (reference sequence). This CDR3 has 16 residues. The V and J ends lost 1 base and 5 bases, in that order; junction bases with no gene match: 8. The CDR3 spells CASSLGLWGQGYGYTF. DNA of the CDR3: TGTGCCAGCAGCTTAGGCCTTTGGGGACAGGGATATGGCTACACCTTC.